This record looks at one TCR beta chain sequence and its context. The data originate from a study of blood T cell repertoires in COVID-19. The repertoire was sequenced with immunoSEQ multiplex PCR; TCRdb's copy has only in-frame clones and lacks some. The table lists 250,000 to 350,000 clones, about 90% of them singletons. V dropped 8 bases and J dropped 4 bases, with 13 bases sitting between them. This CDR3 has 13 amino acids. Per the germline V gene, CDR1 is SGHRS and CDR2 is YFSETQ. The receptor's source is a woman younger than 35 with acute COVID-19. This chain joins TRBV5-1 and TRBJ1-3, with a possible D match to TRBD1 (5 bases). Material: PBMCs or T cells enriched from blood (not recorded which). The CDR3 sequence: CARVNRWGNTIYF. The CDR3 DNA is TGCGCCAGAGTCAACAGGTGGGGAAACACCATATATTTT.